This is a list of T cell receptor beta chains from one sample in a study of technical replicates of blood from four donors. Sequencing was performed with immunoSEQ multiplex PCR; in TCRdb, only in-frame clones are kept and a portion is missing. The data show tens of thousands of clones, roughly 94% seen once. Sequenced: T cells isolated from PBMCs. Source of these receptors: a human donor in good health. CDR3s include the opening cysteine and the closing phenylalanine or tryptophan. The D gene is left open where the match is weak. Expanded clones get a size class; other rows say once, few or many, or leave the size out.

- | TRBD1 | TRBJ1-1 | TRBV15 | CATSSVSDRVGAAFF | TGTGCCACCAGCAGCGTATCGGACAGGGTGGGGGCAGCTTTCTTT
- | TRBD1 | TRBJ1-1 | TRBV19 | CASSPDRGNTEAFF | TGTGCCAGTAGTCCGGACAGGGGAAACACTGAAGCTTTCTTT
once | - | TRBJ1-1 | TRBV6-1 | CASSVSTGNTEAFF | TGTGCCAGCAGTGTCTCGACAGGGAACACTGAAGCTTTCTTT
- | - | TRBJ2-7 | TRBV27 | CASSLASATYEQYF | TGTGCCAGCAGTTTAGCTAGCGCCACCTACGAGCAGTACTTC
- | TRBD2 | TRBJ2-1 | TRBV7-3 | CASSLGLANEQFF | TGTGCCAGCAGCTTAGGACTAGCCAATGAGCAGTTCTTC
few | - | TRBJ1-4 | TRBV5-1 | CASSLSGAKLFF | TGCGCCAGCAGCTTGTCAGGGGCAAAACTGTTTTTT
- | TRBD2 | TRBJ2-7 | TRBV6-5 | CASSPPGTSYHEQYF | TGTGCCAGCAGCCCACCCGGGACTAGTTATCACGAGCAGTACTTC
- | - | TRBJ2-7 | TRBV19 | CASRDTYYEQYF | TGTGCCAGTAGGGACACCTATTACGAGCAGTACTTC
- | - | TRBJ2-1 | TRBV6-5 | CASSYDRGSSYNEQFF | TGTGCCAGCAGTTATGATAGGGGGAGCTCCTACAATGAGCAGTTCTTC
- | TRBD1 | TRBJ1-2 | TRBV2 | CASSGQGALDGYTF | TGTGCCAGCAGTGGACAGGGGGCATTGGATGGCTACACCTTC
- | - | TRBJ2-5 | TRBV28 | CASSGLTGFGETQYF | TGTGCCAGCAGTGGACTCACCGGATTCGGAGAGACCCAGTACTTC
- | TRBD2 | TRBJ2-3 | TRBV19 | CASHDSGRADTQYF | TGTGCCAGTCATGATAGCGGGAGGGCCGATACGCAGTATTTT
- | TRBD1 | TRBJ2-7 | TRBV7-9 | CASSLEDRVQYF | TGTGCCAGCAGCCTGGAGGACAGGGTCCAATACTTC
once | TRBD1 | TRBJ2-7 | TRBV19 | CASSSQGAWEQYF | TGTGCCAGTAGTAGCCAGGGGGCCTGGGAGCAGTACTTC
- | - | TRBJ1-1 | TRBV2 | CASSQQGRNTEAFF | TGTGCCAGCAGTCAGCAGGGCAGGAACACTGAAGCTTTCTTT
- | - | TRBJ1-4 | TRBV28 | CASSLTGTNEKLFF | TGTGCCAGCAGTCTTACAGGAACTAATGAAAAACTGTTTTTT
once | TRBD1 | TRBJ2-1 | TRBV5-1 | CASSQGQGMINEQFF | TGCGCCAGCAGCCAAGGACAGGGGATGATAAATGAGCAGTTCTTC
- | TRBD1 | TRBJ2-7 | TRBV19 | CASSIGRGSTYEQYF | TGTGCCAGTAGTATAGGCAGGGGGAGTACCTACGAGCAGTACTTC
- | TRBD2 | TRBJ2-1 | TRBV9 | CASSPRGTSSYNEQFF | TGTGCCAGCAGCCCCCGTGGGACTAGCAGCTACAATGAGCAGTTCTTC
- | - | TRBJ2-2 | TRBV5-1 | CASSLGQNTGELFF | TGCGCCAGCAGCTTGGGGCAAAACACCGGGGAGCTGTTTTTT
- | - | TRBJ2-1 | TRBV9 | CASSVSSQIQGNEQFF | TGTGCCAGCAGCGTCTCAAGCCAGATCCAGGGAAATGAGCAGTTCTTC
- | - | TRBJ1-5 | TRBV27 | CASSLGGTHPPTNQPQHF | TGTGCCAGCAGTTTGGGAGGGACTCATCCTCCGACGAATCAGCCCCAGCATTTT
- | - | TRBJ2-7 | TRBV7-2 | CASSTYYEQYF | TGTGCCAGCAGCACTTACTACGAGCAGTACTTC
- | - | TRBJ1-5 | TRBV21-1 | CASRKGHYSNQPQHF | TGTGCCAGCAGGAAGGGACATTATAGCAATCAGCCCCAGCATTTT
- | TRBD2 | TRBJ2-3 | TRBV7-2 | CASSFRTSGRDTQYF | TGTGCCAGCAGCTTCCGTACTAGCGGGAGGGATACGCAGTATTTT
few | - | TRBJ1-1 | TRBV11-3 | CASSTAPGAEAFF | TGTGCCAGCAGCACCGCCCCGGGTGCTGAAGCTTTCTTT
- | - | TRBJ1-1 | TRBV11-3 | CASSPGGPEAFF | TGTGCCAGCAGCCCCGGGGGGCCTGAAGCTTTCTTT
few | - | TRBJ1-1 | TRBV6-5 | CASRNTANTEAFF | TGTGCCAGCAGGAACACAGCGAACACTGAAGCTTTCTTT
- | - | TRBJ2-4 | TRBV7-2 | CASSRTGFEAKNIQYF | TGTGCCAGCAGCCGAACCGGGTTCGAAGCCAAAAACATTCAGTACTTC